A selection of T cell receptor beta chains follows, all from one sample in a study of type 1 regulatory T cells. TCRdb reprocessed the reads with MiXCR, giving one entry per CDR3 protein. The sample comprises over 55,000 distinct CDR3 sequences, 50% to 70% of which are singletons, and 7.6% rests with the top ten. What these receptors recognize is not known. The sample consisted of cultured T cells, either the whole culture or a sorted T cell fraction (not recorded which). The receptors derive from a human donor in good health. Each CDR3 is given with its conserved first and last residue. The order of the fields is V gene, J gene, CDR3 protein.

>TRBV11-2|TRBJ2-4
CASSLDAGAKNIQYF
>TRBV5-1|TRBJ1-1
CASSPSWSGRGNTEAFF
>TRBV3-1|TRBJ1-5
CASSQDPASNQPQHF
>TRBV25-1|TRBJ2-1
CASMTSGRGIEQFF
>TRBV12-3/TRBV12-4|TRBJ1-2
CASSLGPKGGYTF
>TRBV6-2/TRBV6-3|TRBJ2-2
CASSSRNTGELFF
>TRBV20-1|TRBJ2-3
CSASGTSGRDGDTQYF
>TRBV27|TRBJ2-5
CATSHRERETQYF
>TRBV5-1|TRBJ2-3
CASSLQLFTDTQYF
>TRBV12-3/TRBV12-4|TRBJ2-5
CASSLRGLAYF
>TRBV6-5|TRBJ2-7
CASSAYGTGIYEQYF
>TRBV20-1|TRBJ2-3
CSARGLVGPTDTQYF
>TRBV20-1|TRBJ2-5
CSARETSGAQETQYF
>TRBV20-1|TRBJ2-1
CSVYIGSYNEQFF
>TRBV19|TRBJ2-6
CASSIGQPSGANVLTF
>TRBV3-1|TRBJ2-5
CASKPFARSEETQYF
>TRBV7-2|TRBJ2-1
CASSQLADYNEQFF
>TRBV4-3|TRBJ2-6
CASSQDVGATGANVLTF
>TRBV10-3|TRBJ2-2
CAINRQGGTGELFF
>TRBV28|TRBJ2-2
CASSLGHLSTGELFF
>TRBV2|TRBJ2-1
CASRQGVINEQFF
>TRBV2|TRBJ2-3
CASRALAGSETDTQYF
>TRBV2|TRBJ2-1
CASSRDRSYNEQFF
>TRBV2|TRBJ1-2
CASRPNRGGDGYTF
>TRBV9|TRBJ2-3
CASSGGPGTDTQYF
>TRBV25-1|TRBJ1-2
CASSGQGAGDYGYTF
>TRBV24-1|TRBJ1-5
CATSEGQGLDQPQHF
>TRBV27|TRBJ1-6
CASSFGPFGRGVSKSYNSPLHF
>TRBV7-3|TRBJ2-3
CASSLFGAESTDTQYF
>TRBV20-1|TRBJ1-3
CSARVPGQGNTIYF
>TRBV21-1|TRBJ2-4
CASRESKGSIQYF
>TRBV20-1|TRBJ2-1
CSARAGGRDSYNEQFF
>TRBV5-1|TRBJ1-4
CASSGGTTNEKLFF
>TRBV20-1|TRBJ2-5
CSARQGAEKTQYF
>TRBV20-1|TRBJ2-1
CSARGLAGVNEQFF
>TRBV28|TRBJ2-1
CASSLPTSGSYYNEQFF